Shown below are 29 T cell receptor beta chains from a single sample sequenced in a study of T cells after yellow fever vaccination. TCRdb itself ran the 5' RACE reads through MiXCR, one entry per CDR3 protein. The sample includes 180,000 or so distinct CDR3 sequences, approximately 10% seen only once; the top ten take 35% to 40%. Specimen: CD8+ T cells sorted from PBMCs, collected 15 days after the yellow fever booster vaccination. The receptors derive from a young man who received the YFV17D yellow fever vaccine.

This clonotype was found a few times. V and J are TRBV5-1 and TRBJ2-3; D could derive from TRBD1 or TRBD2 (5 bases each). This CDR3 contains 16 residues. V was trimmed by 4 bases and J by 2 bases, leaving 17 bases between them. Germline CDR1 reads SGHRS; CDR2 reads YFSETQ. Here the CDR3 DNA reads TGCGCCAGCAGCAGAGATTCGGGACGGCTCACAGATACGCAGTATTTT. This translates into CASSRDSGRLTDTQYF.

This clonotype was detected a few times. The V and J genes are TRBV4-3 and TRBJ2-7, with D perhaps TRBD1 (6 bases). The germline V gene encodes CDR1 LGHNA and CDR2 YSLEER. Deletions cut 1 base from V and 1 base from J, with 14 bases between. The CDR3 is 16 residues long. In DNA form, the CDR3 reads TGCGCCAGCAGCCAAGGGATGGCAGGGGTTTCCTACGAGCAGTACTTC. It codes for CASSQGMAGVSYEQYF.

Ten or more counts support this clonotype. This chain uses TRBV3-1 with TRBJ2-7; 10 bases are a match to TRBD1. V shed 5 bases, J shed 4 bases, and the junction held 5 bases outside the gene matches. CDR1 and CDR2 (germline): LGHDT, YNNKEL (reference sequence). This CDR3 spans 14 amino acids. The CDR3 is CASSIGQGGYEQYF. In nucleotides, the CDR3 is TGTGCCAGCAGCATCGGACAGGGGGGGTACGAGCAGTACTTC.

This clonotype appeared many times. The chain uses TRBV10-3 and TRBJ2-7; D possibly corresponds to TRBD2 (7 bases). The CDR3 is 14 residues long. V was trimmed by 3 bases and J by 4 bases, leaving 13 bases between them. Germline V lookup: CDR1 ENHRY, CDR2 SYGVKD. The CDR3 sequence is CAISDGGGPYEQYV. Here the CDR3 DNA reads TGTGCCATCAGTGATGGCGGGGGCCCTTACGAGCAGTACGTC.

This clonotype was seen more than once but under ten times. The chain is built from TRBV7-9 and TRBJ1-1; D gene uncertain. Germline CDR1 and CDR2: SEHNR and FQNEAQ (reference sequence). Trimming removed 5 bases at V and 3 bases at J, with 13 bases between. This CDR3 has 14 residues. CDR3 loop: CASSPTARDTEAFF. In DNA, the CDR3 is TGTGCCAGCAGCCCAACGGCCCGGGACACTGAAGCTTTCTTT.

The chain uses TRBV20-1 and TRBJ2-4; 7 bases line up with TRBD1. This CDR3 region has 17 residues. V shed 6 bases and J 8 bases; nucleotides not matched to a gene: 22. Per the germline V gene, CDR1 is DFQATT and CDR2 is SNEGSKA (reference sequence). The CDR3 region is CSATRRTTGWTFYIQYF. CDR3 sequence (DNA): TGCAGTGCAACCCGTAGGACGACAGGGTGGACCTTTTACATTCAGTACTTC.

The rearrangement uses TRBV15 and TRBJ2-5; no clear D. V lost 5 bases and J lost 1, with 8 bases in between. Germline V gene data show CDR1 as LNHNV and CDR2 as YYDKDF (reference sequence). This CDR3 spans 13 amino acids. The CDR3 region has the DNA TGTGCCACCAGCGTCCAGGTCCAAGAGACCCAGTACTTC. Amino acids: CATSVQVQETQYF. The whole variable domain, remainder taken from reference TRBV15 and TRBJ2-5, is DAMVIQNPRYQVTQFGKPVTLSCSQTLNHNVMYWYQQKSSQAPKLLFHYYDKDFNNEADTPDNFQSRRPNTSFCFLDIRSPGLGDTAMYLCATSVQVQETQYFGPGTRLLVL.

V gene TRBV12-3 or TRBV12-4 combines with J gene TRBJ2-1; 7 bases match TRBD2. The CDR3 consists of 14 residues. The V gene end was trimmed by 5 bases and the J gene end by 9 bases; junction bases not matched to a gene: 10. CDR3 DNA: TGTGCCAGCAGTCCTCCGGGGGAGGGCGGTGAGCAGTTCTTC. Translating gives CASSPPGEGGEQFF.

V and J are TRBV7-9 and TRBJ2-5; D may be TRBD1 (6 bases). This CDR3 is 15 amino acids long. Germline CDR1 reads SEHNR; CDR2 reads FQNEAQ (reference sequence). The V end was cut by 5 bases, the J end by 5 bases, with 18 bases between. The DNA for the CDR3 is TGTGCCAGCAGCCTCTCCAGGGGAGTGGGGGAGACCCAGTACTTC. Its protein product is CASSLSRGVGETQYF.

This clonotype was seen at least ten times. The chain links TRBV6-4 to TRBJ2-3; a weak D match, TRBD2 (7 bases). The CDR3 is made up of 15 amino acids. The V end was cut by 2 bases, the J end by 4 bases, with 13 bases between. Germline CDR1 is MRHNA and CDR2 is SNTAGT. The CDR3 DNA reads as TGTGCCAGCAGTGACGAGGGGGGGGCCGCAGATACGCAGTATTTT. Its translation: CASSDEGGAADTQYF.

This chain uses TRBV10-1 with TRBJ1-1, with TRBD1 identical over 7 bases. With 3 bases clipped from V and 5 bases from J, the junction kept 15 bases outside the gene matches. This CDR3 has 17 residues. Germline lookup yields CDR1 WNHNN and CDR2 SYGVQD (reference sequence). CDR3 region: CASSERQGVVRGTEAFF. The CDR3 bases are TGCGCCAGCAGTGAACGGCAGGGGGTAGTCCGGGGAACTGAAGCTTTCTTT.

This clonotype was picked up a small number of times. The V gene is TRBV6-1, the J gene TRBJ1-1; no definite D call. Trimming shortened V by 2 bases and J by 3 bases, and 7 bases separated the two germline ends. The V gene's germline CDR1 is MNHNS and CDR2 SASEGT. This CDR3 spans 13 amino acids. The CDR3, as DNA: TGTGCCAGCAGTGAATGGCAGCACACTGAAGCTTTCTTT. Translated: CASSEWQHTEAFF.

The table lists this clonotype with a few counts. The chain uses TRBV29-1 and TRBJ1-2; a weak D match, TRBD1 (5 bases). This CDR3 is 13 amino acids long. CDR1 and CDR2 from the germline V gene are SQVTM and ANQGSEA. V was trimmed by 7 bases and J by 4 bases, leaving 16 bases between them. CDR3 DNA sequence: TGCAGCGGAACGGGGGATGTCGGCTATGGCTACACCTTC. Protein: CSGTGDVGYGYTF.

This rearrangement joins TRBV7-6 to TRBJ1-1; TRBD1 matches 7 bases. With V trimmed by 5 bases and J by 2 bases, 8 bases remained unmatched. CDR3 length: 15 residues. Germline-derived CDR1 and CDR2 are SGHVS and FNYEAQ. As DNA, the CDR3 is TGTGCCAGCAGCGCGGGACAGTCCCTCAACACTGAAGCTTTCTTT. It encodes CASSAGQSLNTEAFF.

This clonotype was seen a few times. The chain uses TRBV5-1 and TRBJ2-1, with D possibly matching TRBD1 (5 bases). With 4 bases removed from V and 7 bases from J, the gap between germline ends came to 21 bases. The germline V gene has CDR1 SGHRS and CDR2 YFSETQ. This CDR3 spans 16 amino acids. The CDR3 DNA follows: TGCGCCAGCAGCGACAGACCGGTCTCCTCAGGGAATGAGCAGTTCTTC. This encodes CASSDRPVSSGNEQFF.

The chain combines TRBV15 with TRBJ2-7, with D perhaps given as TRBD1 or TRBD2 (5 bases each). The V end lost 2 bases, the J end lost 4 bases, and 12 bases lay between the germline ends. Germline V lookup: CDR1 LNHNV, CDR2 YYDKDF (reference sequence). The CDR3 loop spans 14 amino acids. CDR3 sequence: CATSRPGQAYEQYF. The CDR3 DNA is TGTGCCACCAGCAGACCGGGGCAGGCTTACGAGCAGTACTTC.

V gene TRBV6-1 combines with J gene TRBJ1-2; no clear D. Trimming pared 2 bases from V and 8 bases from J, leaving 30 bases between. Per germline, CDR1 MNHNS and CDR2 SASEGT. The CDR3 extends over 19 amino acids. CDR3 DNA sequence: TGTGCCAGCAGTGAAAGATCGTCCGGCCACGGGGAGATACTATGGGGCTACACCTTC. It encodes CASSERSSGHGEILWGYTF.

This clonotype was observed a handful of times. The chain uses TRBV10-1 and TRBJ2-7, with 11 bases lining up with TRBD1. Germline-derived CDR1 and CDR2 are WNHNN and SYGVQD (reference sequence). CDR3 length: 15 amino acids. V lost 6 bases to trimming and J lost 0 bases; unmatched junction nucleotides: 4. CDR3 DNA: TGCGCCAGCAGCTATGGACAGGGGGCCTCCTACGAGCAGTACTTC. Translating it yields CASSYGQGASYEQYF.

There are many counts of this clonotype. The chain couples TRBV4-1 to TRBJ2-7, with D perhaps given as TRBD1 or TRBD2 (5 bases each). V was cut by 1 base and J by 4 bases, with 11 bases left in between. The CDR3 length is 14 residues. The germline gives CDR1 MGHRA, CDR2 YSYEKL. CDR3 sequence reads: CASSQATGGYEQYV. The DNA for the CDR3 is TGCGCCAGCAGCCAAGCTACAGGAGGATACGAGCAGTACGTC.

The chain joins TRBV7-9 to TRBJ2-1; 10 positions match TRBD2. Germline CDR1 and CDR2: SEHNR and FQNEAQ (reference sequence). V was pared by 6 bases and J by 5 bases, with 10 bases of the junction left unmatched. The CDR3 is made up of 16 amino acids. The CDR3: CASRSVLAGVNNEQFF. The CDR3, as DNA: TGTGCCAGCAGAAGCGTCCTAGCGGGGGTGAACAATGAGCAGTTCTTC.

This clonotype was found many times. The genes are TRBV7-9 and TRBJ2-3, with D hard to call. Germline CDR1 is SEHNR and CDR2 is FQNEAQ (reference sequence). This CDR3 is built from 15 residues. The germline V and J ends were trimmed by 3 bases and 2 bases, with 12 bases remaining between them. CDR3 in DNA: TGTGCCAGCAGCTTTACCGTCCGGAACACAGATACGCAGTATTTT. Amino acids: CASSFTVRNTDTQYF. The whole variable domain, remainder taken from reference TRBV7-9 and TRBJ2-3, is DTGVSQNPRHKITKRGQNVTFRCDPISEHNRLYWYRQTLGQGPEFLTYFQNEAQLEKSRLLSDRFSAERPKGSFSTLEIQRTEQGDSAMYLCASSFTVRNTDTQYFGPGTRLTVL.

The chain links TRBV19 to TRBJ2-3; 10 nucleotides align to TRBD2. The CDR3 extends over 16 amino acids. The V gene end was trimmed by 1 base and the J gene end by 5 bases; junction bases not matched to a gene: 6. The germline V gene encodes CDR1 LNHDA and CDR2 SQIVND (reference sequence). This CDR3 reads CASSIGSSGGRDTQYF. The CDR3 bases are TGTGCCAGTAGTATAGGATCTAGCGGGGGTCGAGATACGCAGTATTTT.

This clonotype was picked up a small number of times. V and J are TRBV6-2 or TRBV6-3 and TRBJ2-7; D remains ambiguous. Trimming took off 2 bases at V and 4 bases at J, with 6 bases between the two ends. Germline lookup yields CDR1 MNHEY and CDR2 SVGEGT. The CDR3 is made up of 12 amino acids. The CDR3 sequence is CASSYPDYEQYV. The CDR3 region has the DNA TGTGCCAGCAGTTACCCGGATTACGAGCAGTACGTC.

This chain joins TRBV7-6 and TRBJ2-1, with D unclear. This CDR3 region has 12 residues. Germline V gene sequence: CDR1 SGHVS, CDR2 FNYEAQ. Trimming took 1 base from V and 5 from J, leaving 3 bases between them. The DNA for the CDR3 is TGTGCCAGCAGCTTAGTAGACAATGAGCAGTTCTTC. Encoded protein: CASSLVDNEQFF.

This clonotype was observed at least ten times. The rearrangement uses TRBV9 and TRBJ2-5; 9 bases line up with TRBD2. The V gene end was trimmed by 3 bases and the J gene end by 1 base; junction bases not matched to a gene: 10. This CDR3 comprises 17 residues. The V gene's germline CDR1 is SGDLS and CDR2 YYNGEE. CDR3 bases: TGTGCCAGCAGCGCATCCAGGGATAGCGGGGGCCAAGAGACCCAGTACTTC. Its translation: CASSASRDSGGQETQYF.

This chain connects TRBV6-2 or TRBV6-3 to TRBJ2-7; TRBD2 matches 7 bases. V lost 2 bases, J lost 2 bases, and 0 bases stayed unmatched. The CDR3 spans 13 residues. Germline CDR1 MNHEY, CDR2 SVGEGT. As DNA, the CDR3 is TGTGCCAGCAGTTACGGGAGGGCCTACGAGCAGTACGTC. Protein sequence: CASSYGRAYEQYV.

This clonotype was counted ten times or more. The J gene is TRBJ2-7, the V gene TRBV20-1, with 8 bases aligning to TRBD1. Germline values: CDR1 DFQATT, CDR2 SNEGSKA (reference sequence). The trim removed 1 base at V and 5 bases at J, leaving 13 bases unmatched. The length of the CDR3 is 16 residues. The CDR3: CSARVPDQGAMHEQYF. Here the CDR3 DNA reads TGCAGTGCTAGAGTCCCGGATCAGGGGGCGATGCACGAGCAGTACTTC.

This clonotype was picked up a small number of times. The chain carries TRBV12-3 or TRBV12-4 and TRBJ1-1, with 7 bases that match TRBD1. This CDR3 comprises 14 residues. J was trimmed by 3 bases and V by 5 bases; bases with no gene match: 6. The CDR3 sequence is CASSPSTGYTEAFF. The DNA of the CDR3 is TGTGCCAGCAGTCCCTCGACAGGGTACACTGAAGCTTTCTTT.

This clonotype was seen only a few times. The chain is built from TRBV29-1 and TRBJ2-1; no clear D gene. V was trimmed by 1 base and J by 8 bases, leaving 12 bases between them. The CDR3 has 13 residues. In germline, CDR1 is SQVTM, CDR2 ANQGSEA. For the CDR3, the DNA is TGCAGCGTTGAAGGCGGCTATTTGGATGAGCAGTTCTTC. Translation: CSVEGGYLDEQFF.